The 10 T cell receptor beta chains presented below share a single source sample, sequenced in a study of shared clonotypes between healthy human individuals. Here immunoSEQ multiplex PCR was the method, and the copy in TCRdb shows in-frame clones only, minus some. The profile shows some 1,600,000 clones, roughly 98% of them singletons. The sequenced material came from naive CD4+ T cells sorted from blood. Subset described: CD45RA+ positively selected. The receptors come from a man aged 30 to 39 in good health.

The J gene is TRBJ2-7, the V gene TRBV27; 7 bases match TRBD1. This CDR3 region has 13 residues. The V gene end was trimmed by 5 bases and the J gene end by 4 bases; junction bases not matched to a gene: 5. Germline CDR1 reads MNHEY; CDR2 reads SMNVEV (reference sequence). The CDR3 is CASSITTGYEQYF. The CDR3 DNA sequence: TGTGCCAGCAGTATAACGACAGGGTACGAGCAGTACTTC.

This chain joins TRBV5-4 and TRBJ2-6, with a weak D call TRBD1 (6 bases). Trimming cost V 4 bases and J 0 bases, with 14 bases left between them. Germline V gene lookup returns CDR1 SGHNT and CDR2 YYREEE (reference sequence). The CDR3 is made up of 17 amino acids. Written as DNA, the CDR3 is TGTGCCAGCAGCCCCACAGGGAAGAGCTCTGGGGCCAACGTCCTGACTTTC. Translating it yields CASSPTGKSSGANVLTF. The whole variable domain, remainder taken from reference TRBV5-4 and TRBJ2-6, is ETGVTQSPTHLIKTRGQQVTLRCSSQSGHNTVSWYQQALGQGPQFIFQYYREEENGRGNFPPRFSGLQFPNYSSELNVNALELDDSALYLCASSPTGKSSGANVLTFGAGSRLTVL.

This rearrangement joins TRBV28 to TRBJ1-5; TRBD1 matches at 7 bases. Germline CDR1 MDHEN, CDR2 SYDVKM. The CDR3 runs to 17 residues. V dropped 0 bases and J dropped 5; count of bases not matched to a gene: 10. Here the CDR3 reads CASSLWTGLPGHQPQHF. In DNA form, the CDR3 reads TGTGCCAGCAGTTTATGGACAGGGCTTCCTGGGCATCAGCCCCAGCATTTT.

V gene TRBV2 combines with J gene TRBJ2-1, with 11 bases matching TRBD2. CDR1 is SNHLY, CDR2 FYNNEI, per germline. The V and J ends lost 4 bases and 0 bases, in that order; junction bases with no gene match: 5. The CDR3 has 17 amino acids. The CDR3 loop is CASSGGTSGSSYNEQFF. DNA for the CDR3: TGTGCCAGCAGTGGAGGGACTAGCGGCAGCTCCTACAATGAGCAGTTCTTC.

This chain joins TRBV5-4 and TRBJ2-7; 11 positions match TRBD2. Germline assignment: CDR1 SGHNT and CDR2 YYREEE (reference sequence). The CDR3 contains 13 residues. V trimming: 4 bases; J trimming: 6 bases; junction bases outside the gene matches: 3. The CDR3 DNA is TGTGCCAGCAGCCCAGGACTAGCGGGCGAGCAGTACTTC. Amino acids: CASSPGLAGEQYF.

For this clone: The same CDR3 arises from other DNA sequences in this sample as well. The genes are TRBV2 and TRBJ2-5; a possible D gene is TRBD2 (6 bases). The CDR3 loop spans 11 amino acids. V lost 7 bases, J lost 3 bases, and 6 bases lay in between. Germline assignment: CDR1 SNHLY and CDR2 FYNNEI. The CDR3 loop is CASKREETQYF. The CDR3 DNA sequence: TGTGCCAGCAAGCGGGAAGAGACCCAGTACTTC.

The chain joins TRBV5-4 to TRBJ2-1, with TRBD2 matching 12 bases. With 4 bases clipped from V and 5 bases from J, the junction kept 7 bases outside the gene matches. The CDR3 contains 16 residues. The germline V gene has CDR1 SGHNT and CDR2 YYREEE (reference sequence). CDR3 amino acids: CASSPGLAGYDNEQFF. The CDR3 DNA follows: TGTGCCAGCAGCCCCGGACTAGCGGGATATGACAATGAGCAGTTCTTC.

The V and J genes are TRBV6-5 and TRBJ1-2; D is uncertain. V was cut by 7 bases and J by 7 bases, with 19 bases left in between. This CDR3 is built from 14 residues. The germline CDR1 and CDR2 sequences are MNHEY and SVGAGI. DNA for the CDR3: TGTGCCAGCACCAAAGCCGTTCCGGCTTTTGGCTACACCTTC. It is translated as CASTKAVPAFGYTF.

The V gene is TRBV14, the J gene TRBJ2-5, with 7 bases aligning to TRBD2. Germline CDR1 and CDR2: SGHDN and FVKESK. The V and J ends lost 0 bases and 1 base, in that order; junction bases with no gene match: 5. The CDR3 covers 16 residues. CDR3 sequence: CASSQDRRGSQETQYF. The CDR3 nucleotides read TGTGCCAGCAGCCAAGATAGGCGGGGGTCCCAAGAGACCCAGTACTTC.

CDR3 sequence: CASSLGVGNYEQYF. The CDR3, as DNA: TGCGCCAGCAGCTTGGGAGTCGGCAACTACGAGCAGTACTTC. V usage is TRBV5-1 and J usage is TRBJ2-7; no reliable D call. Trimming stripped 0 bases from V and 3 bases from J, with 10 bases between. Germline assignment: CDR1 SGHRS and CDR2 YFSETQ. The CDR3 covers 14 residues.